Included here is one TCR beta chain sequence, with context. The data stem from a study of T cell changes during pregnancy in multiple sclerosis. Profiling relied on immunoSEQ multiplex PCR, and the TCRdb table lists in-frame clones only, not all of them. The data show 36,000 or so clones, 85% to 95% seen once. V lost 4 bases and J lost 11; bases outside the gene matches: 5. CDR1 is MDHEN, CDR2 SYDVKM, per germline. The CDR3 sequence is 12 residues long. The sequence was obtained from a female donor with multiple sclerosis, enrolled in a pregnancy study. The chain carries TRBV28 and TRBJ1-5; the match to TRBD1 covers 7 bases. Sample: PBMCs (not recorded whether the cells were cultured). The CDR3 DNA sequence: TGTGCCAGCAGTTCAGGGGGGTGGGCCCAGCATTTT. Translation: CASSSGGWAQHF.